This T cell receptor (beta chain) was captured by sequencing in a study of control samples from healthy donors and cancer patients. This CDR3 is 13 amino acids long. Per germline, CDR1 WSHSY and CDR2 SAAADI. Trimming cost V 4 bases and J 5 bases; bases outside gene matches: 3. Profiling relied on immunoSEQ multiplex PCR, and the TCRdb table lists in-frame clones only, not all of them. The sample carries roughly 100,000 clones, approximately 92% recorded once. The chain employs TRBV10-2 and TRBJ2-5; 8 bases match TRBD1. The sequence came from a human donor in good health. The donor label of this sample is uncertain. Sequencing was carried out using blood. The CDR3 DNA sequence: TGCGCCAGCAGTGGGACAGGGTTGGAGACCCAGTACTTC. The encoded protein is CASSGTGLETQYF.